This TCR beta chain was profiled in a study of shared clonotypes between healthy human individuals. Study-level findings and limits: Four donors had around 5% of their naive CD4 clonotypes in common.

How the authors handled the data: Because ImmunoSEQ provided only junction sequences with no quality scores, the filtering differed. Sequenced by immunoSEQ multiplex PCR; TCRdb stores in-frame clones only, minus some. V and J calls and clone size are those listed in that table; D and trimming were worked out from the DNA. Of about 2.4 million clones listed, roughly 93% were seen once; the top ten hold roughly 0.39%. Remarks on this clone: Its specificity is not known.

Germline assignment: CDR1 SGHRS and CDR2 YFSETQ. Deletions cut 4 bases from V and 7 bases from J, with 20 bases between. The CDR3 extends over 16 amino acids. This TCR was recovered from a man younger than 35 in good health. Some clones in this sample may be carry-over from other donors' samples. Sequencing was done on a sample of naive CD4+ T cells from PBMCs. Documented subset: CD45RA+ positively selected. This chain joins TRBV5-1 and TRBJ2-2, with D perhaps given as TRBD1 or TRBD2 (5 bases each). The CDR3 here is CASSPIPGTVGGELFF. In nucleotides, the CDR3 is TGCGCCAGCAGCCCAATACCAGGGACGGTTGGCGGGGAGCTGTTTTTT.